These T cell receptor beta chains were read from a single sample in a study of tumor-infiltrating lymphocytes in glioblastoma multiforme. TCRdb recomputed calls from the multiplex PCR reads with MiXCR, one row per CDR3 protein. The table has some 8,000 distinct CDR3 sequences, over 60% seen once. The specimen sequenced was brain tumor tissue. Receptors originate from a male donor with glioblastoma. The CDR3 runs from the conserved cysteine through the conserved F or W. A D gene is named only where the DNA matches it firmly. Part of the rows lack a size; the others show once, few, many or a class for expanded clones.

cdr3_nt: TGCGCCAGCAGCCAAGATCCAGGGGACCATGGTGGCTACACCTTC; cdr3_aa: CASSQDPGDHGGYTF; j_call: TRBJ1-2; d_call: -; clone_size: -; v_call: TRBV4-1
cdr3_nt: TGCAGCGTTGCGCCGGGACAGGGGGCCGGGGAGCTGTTTTTT; cdr3_aa: CSVAPGQGAGELFF; j_call: TRBJ2-2; d_call: TRBD1; clone_size: -; v_call: TRBV29-1
cdr3_nt: TGCAGCGTTGAGGGGGACAGAGGGAGGGCAGAGACCCAGTACTTC; cdr3_aa: CSVEGDRGRAETQYF; j_call: TRBJ2-5; d_call: -; clone_size: few; v_call: TRBV29-1
cdr3_nt: TGTGCCAGCAGCTTACTAGTGGGAGGGCCGGCCTGCAAGCAGTACTTC; cdr3_aa: CASSLLVGGPACKQYF; j_call: TRBJ2-7; d_call: TRBD2; clone_size: -; v_call: TRBV11-1
cdr3_nt: TGTGCCAGCAGCTTAGACGGGGTGGGACTGCTGTACAATGAGCAGTTCTTC; cdr3_aa: CASSLDGVGLLYNEQFF; j_call: TRBJ2-1; d_call: -; clone_size: few; v_call: TRBV11-2
cdr3_nt: TGCGCCAGCAGCCAAGAAGAAAGGCCCTTTAATGAGCAGTTCTTC; cdr3_aa: CASSQEERPFNEQFF; j_call: TRBJ2-1; d_call: -; clone_size: -; v_call: TRBV4-1
cdr3_nt: TGTGCCAGTACCCTGGGGTCTAGCGGGAGGTACGAGCAGTACTTC; cdr3_aa: CASTLGSSGRYEQYF; j_call: TRBJ2-7; d_call: TRBD2; clone_size: many; v_call: TRBV19
cdr3_nt: TGCAGCGTTGAAGAGGCGGGAAATCAGTTTTCCCGCGAGCAGTACTTC; cdr3_aa: CSVEEAGNQFSREQYF; j_call: TRBJ2-7; d_call: -; clone_size: -; v_call: TRBV29-1
cdr3_nt: TGCGTCAGCAGACCCTTGGCGACAGGGGACCCGCCCCAGCATTTT; cdr3_aa: CVSRPLATGDPPQHF; j_call: TRBJ1-5; d_call: TRBD1; clone_size: -; v_call: TRBV10-2
cdr3_nt: TGTGCCAGCAGGACAAGGGGGATTCTGAACACTGAAGCTTTCTTT; cdr3_aa: CASRTRGILNTEAFF; j_call: TRBJ1-1; d_call: -; clone_size: many; v_call: TRBV6-2/TRBV6-3
cdr3_nt: TGTGGCAGCAGCATAGTAGTGGGCTTGCAAGAGACCCAGAACTTC; cdr3_aa: CGSSIVVGLQETQNF; j_call: TRBJ2-5; d_call: -; clone_size: -; v_call: TRBV11-2
cdr3_nt: TGTGCCAGCAGGAATACCGGGTCCCGGGCCCAAGAGACCCAGTACTTC; cdr3_aa: CASRNTGSRAQETQYF; j_call: TRBJ2-5; d_call: -; clone_size: medium-sized; v_call: TRBV7-9
cdr3_nt: TGTGCCAGCAGTCACAGGGGGCATGAAGCTTTCTTT; cdr3_aa: CASSHRGHEAFF; j_call: TRBJ1-1; d_call: TRBD1; clone_size: -; v_call: TRBV12-3/TRBV12-4
cdr3_nt: TGTGCCAGCAGCTTGGAATGGAGCGGGAGGAGTAACGAGCAGTACTTC; cdr3_aa: CASSLEWSGRSNEQYF; j_call: TRBJ2-7; d_call: TRBD2; clone_size: -; v_call: TRBV5-5
cdr3_nt: TGTGCCAGCAGTTCTGGGACGCGGCAGTTCTTC; cdr3_aa: CASSSGTRQFF; j_call: TRBJ2-1; d_call: -; clone_size: few; v_call: TRBV6-6
cdr3_nt: TGCAGTGTTAGCGGGGGGCCCGGGGAGCTGTTTTTT; cdr3_aa: CSVSGGPGELFF; j_call: TRBJ2-2; d_call: TRBD2; clone_size: -; v_call: TRBV20-1
cdr3_nt: TGTGCCAGCAGCCGGCAAGAGGGAGGGGGAGGCTCCTACAATGAGCAGTTCTTC; cdr3_aa: CASSRQEGGGGSYNEQFF; j_call: TRBJ2-1; d_call: -; clone_size: once; v_call: TRBV11-1
cdr3_nt: TGCAGATCTAGTCGCCCCGGACTAGCAGGAGGGCCGAGAAGCACAGATACGCAGTATTTT; cdr3_aa: CRSSRPGLAGGPRSTDTQYF; j_call: TRBJ2-3; d_call: TRBD2; clone_size: -; v_call: TRBV20-1
cdr3_nt: TGTGCCAGCAGGGAGGCAAGCGTGAGACACGAGCAGTTCTTC; cdr3_aa: CASREASVRHEQFF; j_call: TRBJ2-1; d_call: -; clone_size: -; v_call: TRBV6-1
cdr3_nt: TGTGCCAGCACTGTACAGGGGCCCTATGGGGAGACCGAGTACTTC; cdr3_aa: CASTVQGPYGETEYF; j_call: TRBJ2-5; d_call: TRBD1; clone_size: once; v_call: TRBV6-5
cdr3_nt: TGTGCCAGCAGACGCGGGAGCGGGGGTAAGGACGAGCAGTACTTC; cdr3_aa: CASRRGSGGKDEQYF; j_call: TRBJ2-7; d_call: TRBD2; clone_size: -; v_call: TRBV11-3
cdr3_nt: TGTGCCAGCTCAAGGGACAGGGGCGGAGAGACTGAAGCTTTCTTT; cdr3_aa: CASSRDRGGETEAFF; j_call: TRBJ1-1; d_call: TRBD1; clone_size: few; v_call: TRBV18
cdr3_nt: TGTGCCAGCACCACGGGGTACGAGCAGTTCTTC; cdr3_aa: CASTTGYEQFF; j_call: TRBJ2-1; d_call: -; clone_size: -; v_call: TRBV7-8
cdr3_nt: TGTGCCAGCAGTGAATATAGGACAGATCACTCTGGGGCCAGCGTCTTGACTTTC; cdr3_aa: CASSEYRTDHSGASVLTF; j_call: TRBJ2-6; d_call: -; clone_size: -; v_call: TRBV25-1
cdr3_nt: TGCAATGCTAGTCGCCCCGGACTAACGGGAGGGCCGAGTAGCATAGATACGCAGTATTTT; cdr3_aa: CNASRPGLTGGPSSIDTQYF; j_call: TRBJ2-3; d_call: TRBD2; clone_size: -; v_call: TRBV20-1
cdr3_nt: TGTGCCTGCAGTGATCTTGGGAGAGGCTACACCTTC; cdr3_aa: CACSDLGRGYTF; j_call: TRBJ1-2; d_call: -; clone_size: -; v_call: TRBV2
cdr3_nt: TGTGCCAGCAGTTACTCGACACTAGCGGGAGGGCACGAGCAGTACTTC; cdr3_aa: CASSYSTLAGGHEQYF; j_call: TRBJ2-7; d_call: TRBD2; clone_size: -; v_call: TRBV6-2/TRBV6-3
cdr3_nt: TGTGCCAGCAGCGGAGGGACGTCGGTGGGCGATGAGCAGTTCTTC; cdr3_aa: CASSGGTSVGDEQFF; j_call: TRBJ2-1; d_call: -; clone_size: -; v_call: TRBV5-4
cdr3_nt: TGCAGCGTTGAAGGGGCTCAGGGGATCACCGGGGAGCTGTTTTTT; cdr3_aa: CSVEGAQGITGELFF; j_call: TRBJ2-2; d_call: -; clone_size: -; v_call: TRBV29-1
cdr3_nt: TGCGCCGGCAGCCTCGGGACTAGCGGGAGTTACGGGCAGTACTTC; cdr3_aa: CAGSLGTSGSYGQYF; j_call: TRBJ2-7; d_call: TRBD2; clone_size: -; v_call: TRBV4-3
cdr3_nt: TGTGCCAGCAGCTTAGTTCTTGAGACCCAGTACTTC; cdr3_aa: CASSLVLETQYF; j_call: TRBJ2-5; d_call: -; clone_size: -; v_call: TRBV11-2
cdr3_nt: TGTGCCAGCAGTGACGGTCCCTACGAGCAGTACTTC; cdr3_aa: CASSDGPYEQYF; j_call: TRBJ2-7; d_call: -; clone_size: few; v_call: TRBV6-1
cdr3_nt: TGTGCCAGCAGCTCCCGGACCAAGACCTACGAGCAGTACTTC; cdr3_aa: CASSSRTKTYEQYF; j_call: TRBJ2-7; d_call: -; clone_size: -; v_call: TRBV11-1
cdr3_nt: TGTATCAGCAGTACTCTAGCGGGTGAAGATACGAAGTATTTT; cdr3_aa: CISSTLAGEDTKYF; j_call: TRBJ2-3; d_call: TRBD2; clone_size: -; v_call: TRBV11-2
cdr3_nt: TGCAGTGCTAGAGATATGGCGCCTGGGCAGTTCTTC; cdr3_aa: CSARDMAPGQFF; j_call: TRBJ2-1; d_call: -; clone_size: many; v_call: TRBV20-1
cdr3_nt: TGCAGTGCTAGAGCCACGGACAGAAAAGATACGCAGTATTTT; cdr3_aa: CSARATDRKDTQYF; j_call: TRBJ2-3; d_call: -; clone_size: -; v_call: TRBV20-1
cdr3_nt: TGTGCCAGCACTTTAGACCCGAAGCCAGGGTTTAATTCACCCCTCCACTTT; cdr3_aa: CASTLDPKPGFNSPLHF; j_call: TRBJ1-6; d_call: -; clone_size: -; v_call: TRBV6-6
cdr3_nt: TGTTCCATCGGTGAGTCGGGACAGGAACAGTACTTC; cdr3_aa: CSIGESGQEQYF; j_call: TRBJ2-7; d_call: TRBD1; clone_size: -; v_call: TRBV10-3
cdr3_nt: TGTGCCAGCAGCCCACTTGGAGTCTCCACCTACGAGCAGTACTTC; cdr3_aa: CASSPLGVSTYEQYF; j_call: TRBJ2-7; d_call: -; clone_size: -; v_call: TRBV11-2
cdr3_nt: TGTGCCAGCAGTTCGGGACAGGGGGCCGATGAGCAGTTCTTC; cdr3_aa: CASSSGQGADEQFF; j_call: TRBJ2-1; d_call: TRBD1; clone_size: -; v_call: TRBV6-1
cdr3_nt: TGTGCCTCCAGTGGACAGGGGGTCGATCAGCCCCAGCATTTT; cdr3_aa: CASSGQGVDQPQHF; j_call: TRBJ1-5; d_call: TRBD1; clone_size: -; v_call: TRBV24-1